These 16 T cell receptor beta chains were sequenced from one sample in a study of T cell changes during pregnancy in multiple sclerosis. Some clones are missing from TCRdb's copy, which holds only in-frame ones; the method was immunoSEQ multiplex PCR. The data contain just under 70,000 clones, around 90% of them singletons. This sample comprised peripheral blood, obtained in the second trimester of pregnancy. These receptors originate from a female donor with multiple sclerosis, enrolled in a pregnancy study.

V gene TRBV6-4 combines with J gene TRBJ2-3, with D perhaps matching TRBD1 (7 bases). Per the germline V gene, CDR1 is MRHNA and CDR2 is SNTAGT. This CDR3 has 12 residues. V was pared by 8 bases and J by 4 bases, with 10 bases between. The CDR3 protein is CASPRGADTQYF. The CDR3 DNA is TGTGCCAGCCCCAGGGGGGCAGATACGCAGTATTTT.

V usage is TRBV9 and J usage is TRBJ1-2; possible D gene TRBD1, 5 bases. Looked up from germline, CDR1 is SGDLS and CDR2 is YYNGEE. V was pared by 3 bases and J by 5 bases, with 8 bases between. The CDR3 length is 12 residues. CDR3 region: CASSAQGYGYTF. As DNA, the CDR3 is TGTGCCAGCAGCGCGCAGGGTTATGGCTACACCTTC.

J is TRBJ1-2 and V is TRBV30; D not resolved. The CDR3 has 11 amino acids. Germline values: CDR1 GTSNPN, CDR2 SVGIG (reference sequence). V shed 5 bases and J shed 6 bases, with 10 bases lying between them. Here the CDR3 DNA reads TGTGCCTGGGGTACTCTGAATGGCTACACCTTC. Translating gives CAWGTLNGYTF. The full variable domain, its missing parts supplied by reference TRBV30 and TRBJ1-2, is SQTIHQWPATLVQPVGSPLSLECTVEGTSNPNLYWYRQAAGRGLQLLFYSVGIGQISSEVPQNLSASRPQDRQFILSSKKLLLSDSGFYLCAWGTLNGYTFGSGTRLTVV.

The chain employs TRBV29-1 and TRBJ2-2; D is uncertain. Trimming removed 8 bases at V and 2 bases at J, with 12 bases between. The CDR3 totals 13 residues. CDR1 is SQVTM, CDR2 ANQGSEA, per germline. CDR3 in DNA: TGCAGCTGCGGTTCACCTAACACCGGGGAGCTGTTTTTT. The encoded protein is CSCGSPNTGELFF.

The rearrangement uses TRBV19 and TRBJ1-2; D is uncertain. In germline, CDR1 is LNHDA, CDR2 SQIVND (reference sequence). Trimming shortened V by 10 bases and J by 4 bases, and 22 bases separated the two germline ends. The CDR3 consists of 15 residues. For the CDR3, the DNA is TGTGCCACAGCGTATTCGTTGCGGAGCGGCTATGGCTACACCTTC. Translated, it gives CATAYSLRSGYGYTF.

This clone was seen only once. CDR3 nucleotides: TGTGCCAGCAGCTTAGGAGGACAGGGGGCTGGCTATGGCTACACCTTC. Protein product: CASSLGGQGAGYGYTF. The V gene is TRBV7-2, the J gene TRBJ1-2, with TRBD1 identical over 11 bases. The V and J ends lost 1 base and 4 bases, in that order; junction bases with no gene match: 5. This CDR3 is 16 amino acids long. Germline V CDR1 and CDR2: SGHTA, FQGNSA.

The rearrangement links TRBV6-5 to TRBJ1-6, with 8 bases identical to TRBD1. Germline assignment: CDR1 MNHEY and CDR2 SVGAGI. The CDR3 runs to 13 residues. With 6 bases clipped from V and 9 bases from J, the junction kept 4 bases outside the gene matches. CDR3 region: CASRRQGPSPLHF. The CDR3 nucleotides read TGTGCCAGCAGACGACAGGGGCCTTCACCCCTCCACTTT.

V is TRBV7-9 and J is TRBJ2-2; possibly TRBD2 for D (5 bases). Trimming left V 3 bases short and J 6 bases short, with 17 bases between. Germline V CDR1 and CDR2: SEHNR, FQNEAQ (reference sequence). This CDR3 is 16 amino acids long. DNA of the CDR3: TGTGCCAGCAGCTTTCCTGCGAGGTCCGGGGCCGGGGAGCTGTTTTTT. Its protein is CASSFPARSGAGELFF.

The sample holds a few counts of this clone. CDR3 amino acids: CASRRGSSGANVLTF. CDR3 coding DNA: TGTGCCAGTAGACGGGGGTCCTCTGGGGCCAACGTCCTGACTTTC. V gene TRBV19 combines with J gene TRBJ2-6, with D maybe TRBD2 (6 bases). The ends were cut back, 6 bases at V and 0 bases at J, with 9 bases in the middle. In germline, CDR1 is LNHDA, CDR2 SQIVND (reference sequence). This CDR3 has 15 residues.

The gene calls are TRBV4-3 and TRBJ1-1; no reliable D call. The V and J ends lost 0 bases and 6 bases respectively, with 14 bases between them. The germline V gene has CDR1 LGHNA and CDR2 YSLEER. CDR3 length equals 15 residues. In DNA, the CDR3 is TGCGCCAGCAGCCAAGAAATGGTCGGGGTGGCTGAAGCTTTCTTT. Residues: CASSQEMVGVAEAFF.

This clone came up once. The CDR3 bases are TGCGCCAGCAGTCTCGGGGCGGGGGGTCCTCAATGGGAGACCCAGTACTTC. Its protein is CASSLGAGGPQWETQYF. This sequence joins TRBV10-2 and TRBJ2-5; TRBD2 aligns across 8 bases. The CDR3 is 17 residues long. Germline V lookup: CDR1 WSHSY, CDR2 SAAADI. With V trimmed by 5 bases and J by 5 bases, 16 bases remained unmatched.

The chain recombines TRBV7-6 with TRBJ2-6; D is possibly TRBD1 (6 bases). Germline V gives CDR1 SGHVS, CDR2 FNYEAQ. Trimming cost V 4 bases and J 2 bases, with 6 bases left between them. The CDR3 totals 14 residues. The chain's CDR3 is CASSSGAGANVLTF. In DNA form, the CDR3 reads TGTGCCAGCAGCTCAGGGGCTGGGGCCAACGTCCTGACTTTC.

The rearrangement joins TRBV6-5 to TRBJ1-6, with 7 bases identical to TRBD1. V lost 8 bases to trimming and J lost 5 bases; unmatched junction nucleotides: 9. The CDR3 covers 15 residues. CDR1 and CDR2 (germline): MNHEY, SVGAGI. The CDR3 here is CASSSGGQNNSPLHF. The CDR3 DNA reads as TGTGCCAGCTCCTCAGGGGGACAGAATAATTCACCCCTCCACTTT.

The chain has TRBV19 and TRBJ1-1, with TRBD1 identical over 9 bases. V lost 7 bases to trimming and J lost 4 bases; unmatched junction nucleotides: 7. Germline V gene sequence: CDR1 LNHDA, CDR2 SQIVND (reference sequence). The CDR3 is 14 amino acids. In DNA form, the CDR3 reads TGTGCCAGTAAAACAGGGGGCGCGGGCACTGAAGCTTTCTTT. Its protein product is CASKTGGAGTEAFF.

The chain joins TRBV7-8 to TRBJ2-7; 11 bases align to TRBD2. V dropped 3 bases and J dropped 0; count of bases not matched to a gene: 4. The CDR3 runs 16 residues. Germline CDR1 SGHVS, CDR2 FQNEAQ. The CDR3: CASSFTSGGSSYEQYF. CDR3 nucleotide sequence: TGTGCCAGCAGCTTTACTAGCGGGGGAAGCTCCTACGAGCAGTACTTC.

V gene TRBV12-5 combines with J gene TRBJ2-1; 8 nucleotides line up with TRBD2. Looked up from germline, CDR1 is LGHNT and CDR2 is FRNRAP. J was trimmed by 3 bases and V by 5 bases; bases with no gene match: 6. This CDR3 has 15 residues. Written as DNA, the CDR3 is TGTGCTAGTGGTAAGGGACTAGAGGTCTACAATGAGCAGTTCTTC. It specifies CASGKGLEVYNEQFF.